Presented here are 31 T cell receptor beta chains from one specimen sequenced in a study of post-analysis software for immune sequencing data. Overall study findings and caveats: TRBV segments more frequent in patients than in controls numbered several and included TRBV5-6, TRBV5-1 and TRBV20-1.

Prepared libraries of TCR beta cDNA carried unique molecular identifiers. TCRdb ran MiXCR on the PCR reads and lists one entry per CDR3 protein. The table shows about 760,000 distinct CDR3 sequences, with just under 30% occurring only once. The antigens these receptors bind are not known. Sequenced material: blood. The receptor set was obtained from a girl aged 10-17 years with multiple sclerosis.

CDR3 DNA: TGTGCCAGCACCCTAGATCCCCAGGGCCATAATTCACCCCTCCACTTT. This translates into CASTLDPQGHNSPLHF. J is TRBJ1-6 and V is TRBV6-6; TRBD1 is a possible D gene (5 bases). The ends were cut back, 7 bases at V and 5 bases at J, with 18 bases in the middle. The length of the CDR3 is 16 residues. The germline V gene has CDR1 MNHNY and CDR2 SVGAGI (reference sequence).

The rearrangement uses TRBV5-1 and TRBJ1-1; 7 bases are a match to TRBD1. Germline CDR1 is SGHRS and CDR2 is YFSETQ. The CDR3 spans 17 residues. V lost 2 bases to trimming and J lost 5 bases; unmatched junction nucleotides: 15. CDR3 amino acids: CASSLSPARGVSTEAFF. Here the CDR3 DNA reads TGCGCCAGCAGCTTATCTCCCGCCAGGGGGGTCAGTACTGAAGCTTTCTTT. Using reference TRBV5-1 and TRBJ1-1 for the parts outside the CDR3, the full variable domain is KAGVTQTPRYLIKTRGQQVTLSCSPISGHRSVSWYQQTPGQGLQFLFEYFSETQRNKGNFPGRFSGRQFSNSRSEMNVSTLELGDSALYLCASSLSPARGVSTEAFFGQGTRLTVV.

Points on this clonotype: At one end the junction does not follow the germline gene, possibly because of a read error. This sequence joins TRBV4-3 and TRBJ1-4; tentative D call: TRBD1 (5 bases). Germline V lookup: CDR1 LGHNA, CDR2 YSLEER. CDR3 length equals 18 residues. The CDR3 sequence is CAGSRIGPGLSTNEKLFF. CDR3 coding DNA: TGCGCCGGCAGCCGGATCGGCCCAGGGCTCTCAACTAATGAAAAACTGTTTTTT.

The V and J genes are TRBV27 and TRBJ2-3; possibly TRBD1 or TRBD2 for D (6 bases each). The V gene lost 6 bases and the J gene lost 8 bases, with 21 bases spanning the gap. CDR1 is MNHEY and CDR2 is SMNVEV in the germline V gene (reference sequence). The CDR3 runs 15 residues. As DNA, the CDR3 is TGTGCCAGCAGCGAAATAGGGGGAGGCAGGGTTACGCAGTATTTT. Translated, it gives CASSEIGGGRVTQYF.

The CDR3 is CASSEEGSQPQHF. CDR3 nucleotides: TGTGCCAGCAGCGAGGAAGGAAGTCAGCCCCAGCATTTT. V gene TRBV2 combines with J gene TRBJ1-5, with unresolved D. Germline CDR1 is SNHLY and CDR2 is FYNNEI. This CDR3 comprises 13 residues. The ends were cut back, 6 bases at V and 6 bases at J, with 12 bases in the middle.

A few counts support this clonotype. The CDR3: CASRPGGLALNEQFF. The CDR3 nucleotides are TGTGCCAGCAGGCCCGGGGGACTAGCCCTCAATGAGCAGTTCTTC. The V and J genes are TRBV6-5 and TRBJ2-1; 9 bases match TRBD2. Unmatched junction bases numbered 9, after V lost 6 bases and J lost 6 bases. Germline V lookup: CDR1 MNHEY, CDR2 SVGAGI. The CDR3 has 15 amino acids.

This clonotype has more than one count but fewer than ten. The CDR3 bases are TGCAGCGTACTTTCCAGGGGCTCCGGCCAATATGGCTACACCTTC. Residues: CSVLSRGSGQYGYTF. The V and J genes are TRBV29-1 and TRBJ1-2; possible D gene TRBD1, 6 bases. V was pared by 6 bases and J by 5 bases, with 22 bases between. CDR1 is SQVTM, CDR2 ANQGSEA, per germline. The CDR3 extends over 15 amino acids.

This clonotype has a handful of counts. The chain combines TRBV10-1 with TRBJ2-1, with a tentative D call TRBD2 (5 bases). The CDR3 consists of 14 residues. V was cut by 6 bases and J by 2 bases, with 11 bases left in between. From germline, CDR1 is WNHNN and CDR2 SYGVQD (reference sequence). The chain's CDR3 is CASRQDGTYNEQFF. The CDR3 DNA is TGCGCCAGCAGGCAGGACGGGACCTACAATGAGCAGTTCTTC.

Concerning this clonotype: A much larger clone sits a single nucleotide away, making a read error possible. The rearrangement links TRBV12-3 or TRBV12-4 to TRBJ2-4; D tentatively fits TRBD1 or TRBD2 (5 bases each). The CDR3 has 13 residues. With 10 bases removed from V and 13 bases from J, the gap between germline ends came to 23 bases. CDR3 loop: CATGWGMNYVQYF. In DNA, the CDR3 is TGTGCCACCGGGTGGGGGATGAACTACGTGCAGTACTTC.

This clonotype has just a few counts. The chain combines TRBV29-1 with TRBJ1-4; 7 bases are a match to TRBD1. CDR1 SQVTM and CDR2 ANQGSEA come from the germline V gene. With 6 bases clipped from V and 4 bases from J, the junction kept 5 bases outside the gene matches. This CDR3 region has 13 residues. DNA for the CDR3: TGCAGCGTGAAGGGACAGTATAATGAAAAACTGTTTTTT. As protein: CSVKGQYNEKLFF.

This clonotype was counted only a few times. This chain links TRBV20-1 with TRBJ1-2; possible D gene TRBD1, 6 bases. Trimming pared 5 bases from V and 2 bases from J, leaving 12 bases between. Germline CDR1 and CDR2: DFQATT and SNEGSKA (reference sequence). The CDR3 consists of 13 residues. The CDR3 bases are TGCAGTGCTGGCCACGACAGGAACTATGGCTACACCTTC. Translated, it gives CSAGHDRNYGYTF.

This clonotype was observed a few times. This sequence joins TRBV7-2 and TRBJ2-5; the D is unclear. Near its end, the DNA agrees better with TRBJ2-7, so the J call may be wrong. Germline V lookup: CDR1 SGHTA, CDR2 FQGNSA. The CDR3 runs 12 residues. The CDR3 loop reads CASSLRALEQYF. The CDR3 DNA reads as TGTGCCAGCAGCCTAAGGGCCCTCGAGCAGTACTTC.

Only a few counts were recorded for this clonotype. This chain joins TRBV2 and TRBJ1-1; tentatively, D is TRBD1 (6 bases). Germline V CDR1 and CDR2: SNHLY, FYNNEI. The CDR3 extends over 13 amino acids. Trimming took 8 bases from V and 0 from J, leaving 10 bases between them. This CDR3 reads CASYRDLNTEAFF. The CDR3 nucleotides are TGTGCCAGCTACAGGGACCTGAACACTGAAGCTTTCTTT.

V usage is TRBV27 and J usage is TRBJ2-5, with 9 nucleotides matching TRBD2. The V and J ends lost 3 bases and 5 bases, in that order; junction bases with no gene match: 7. Germline assignment: CDR1 MNHEY and CDR2 SMNVEV (reference sequence). The CDR3 covers 15 residues. CDR3 protein: CASSFVAGAGETQYF. The CDR3 nucleotides are TGTGCCAGCAGTTTTGTAGCGGGAGCCGGGGAGACCCAGTACTTC.

The genes are TRBV20-1 and TRBJ2-1, with 8 bases that match TRBD2. CDR1 DFQATT and CDR2 SNEGSKA come from the germline V gene (reference sequence). The V gene end was trimmed by 0 bases and the J gene end by 3 bases; junction bases not matched to a gene: 7. There are 16 residues in the CDR3. CDR3 sequence: CSARDRTGGVYNEQFF. CDR3 nucleotide sequence: TGCAGTGCTAGAGATCGTACGGGGGGGGTCTACAATGAGCAGTTCTTC.

The chain uses TRBV4-1 and TRBJ2-7; 11 positions match TRBD2. Germline assignment: CDR1 MGHRA and CDR2 YSYEKL. The CDR3 contains 15 residues. With 3 bases clipped from V and 4 bases from J, the junction kept 5 bases outside the gene matches. CDR3 region: CASSQTGTSGYEQYF. CDR3 coding DNA: TGCGCCAGCAGCCAGACCGGGACTAGCGGTTACGAGCAGTACTTC.

This rearrangement joins TRBV10-2 to TRBJ2-1; D not certain. CDR3 size: 12 residues. Germline V CDR1 and CDR2: WSHSY, SAAADI. V was pared by 6 bases and J by 7 bases, with 10 bases between. The CDR3 sequence is CASSAPGNEQFF. CDR3 sequence (DNA): TGCGCCAGCAGCGCTCCCGGGAATGAGCAGTTCTTC.

This clonotype was seen at least ten times. The chain recombines TRBV9 with TRBJ2-1; 8 positions agree with TRBD1. The CDR3 is 15 residues long. Germline V gives CDR1 SGDLS, CDR2 YYNGEE. V was clipped by 4 bases and J by 4 bases; unmatched bases: 7. CDR3 sequence: CASSTEGQVYNEQFF. The CDR3 nucleotides are TGTGCCAGCAGCACTGAGGGACAGGTGTACAATGAGCAGTTCTTC.

V is TRBV3-1 and J is TRBJ1-6, with 10 bases lining up with TRBD1. The J segment lost 7 bases and the V segment lost 0 bases, leaving 6 bases of the junction unmatched. The germline V gene has CDR1 LGHDT and CDR2 YNNKEL (reference sequence). This CDR3 spans 17 amino acids. CDR3 residues: CASSQDWVTGGNSPLHF. CDR3 DNA sequence: TGTGCCAGCAGCCAAGATTGGGTGACAGGGGGCAATTCACCCCTCCACTTT.

The chain carries TRBV10-2 and TRBJ1-6, with D perhaps matching TRBD1 (6 bases). The CDR3 contains 14 residues. V was trimmed by 2 bases and J by 7 bases, leaving 9 bases between them. Germline V gene sequence: CDR1 WSHSY, CDR2 SAAADI. In DNA, the CDR3 is TGCGCCAGCAGTGAGATCAGGGGCAATTCACCCCTCCACTTT. Encoded protein: CASSEIRGNSPLHF.

The chain joins TRBV15 to TRBJ2-5, with 8 bases matching TRBD1. Germline values: CDR1 LNHNV, CDR2 YYDKDF (reference sequence). The CDR3 is 15 residues long. The V and J ends lost 1 base and 0 bases, in that order; junction bases with no gene match: 1. The CDR3, as DNA: TGTGCCACCAGCAGAGGGACAGGGAACCAAGAGACCCAGTACTTC. It translates to CATSRGTGNQETQYF.

This clonotype was picked up a small number of times. This chain links TRBV29-1 with TRBJ2-1, with 9 bases fitting TRBD1. This CDR3 is 16 amino acids long. From germline, CDR1 is SQVTM and CDR2 ANQGSEA. V lost 2 bases, J lost 1 base, and 6 bases stayed unmatched. The CDR3, as DNA: TGCAGCGTTGAAAGGTTCGGACAGGGGTCCTACAATGAGCAGTTCTTC. Translation gives CSVERFGQGSYNEQFF.

J is TRBJ1-4 and V is TRBV20-1; TRBD1 agrees at 7 bases. The CDR3 consists of 13 residues. The J segment lost 4 bases and the V segment lost 7 bases, leaving 6 bases of the junction unmatched. CDR1 and CDR2 (germline): DFQATT, SNEGSKA (reference sequence). This CDR3 reads CSGRDSRNEKLFF. The CDR3 DNA is TGCAGTGGCAGGGACAGCCGTAATGAAAAACTGTTTTTT.

In nucleotides, the CDR3 is TGCGCCAGCAGCCAAGACTTCGGGGGGCGCGTTCAGTTATCGGGTGGCTACACCTTC. Residues: CASSQDFGGRVQLSGGYTF. The V call is TRBV4-3, the J call TRBJ1-2; D possibly corresponds to TRBD1 (6 bases). Per the germline V gene, CDR1 is LGHNA and CDR2 is YSLEER. Between the trimmed V and J ends, which lost 0 bases and 7 bases, there was a span of 27 bases. The CDR3 has 19 residues.

This clonotype was counted a few times. The V call is TRBV27, the J call TRBJ1-5, with D perhaps TRBD1 (5 bases). CDR3 length equals 13 residues. The V gene's germline CDR1 is MNHEY and CDR2 SMNVEV (reference sequence). Deletions cut 5 bases from V and 6 bases from J, with 11 bases between. CDR3 amino acids: CASSATQGQPQHF. In nucleotides, the CDR3 is TGTGCCAGCAGTGCGACCCAGGGTCAGCCCCAGCATTTT.

Concerning this clonotype itself: Mismatch with germline at one junction end may stem from a read error. The V call is TRBV7-2, the J call TRBJ1-6; D not resolved. The CDR3 runs to 16 residues. Germline V lookup: CDR1 SGHTA, CDR2 FQGNSA. CDR3 in DNA: TGTGCCAGCAGCCGAGACGGCGGACGCGTAGCTTCACCCCCCCACTTT. It codes for CASSRDGGRVASPPHF.

The chain recombines TRBV20-1 with TRBJ2-7; a possible D gene is TRBD1 (6 bases). CDR1 is DFQATT, CDR2 SNEGSKA, per germline (reference sequence). The CDR3 has 14 residues. Trimming cost V 2 bases and J 0 bases, with 11 bases left between them. CDR3 amino acids: CSARKETGSYEQYF. In nucleotides, the CDR3 is TGCAGTGCTAGAAAGGAGACAGGCTCCTACGAGCAGTACTTC.

The table lists this clonotype with a few counts. This chain links TRBV6-4 with TRBJ2-1, with TRBD1 matching 10 bases. The CDR3 covers 15 residues. V lost 7 bases, J lost 8 bases, and 11 bases stayed unmatched. In germline, CDR1 is MRHNA, CDR2 SNTAGT. In DNA, the CDR3 is TGTGCCAGCACGCTTGGACAGGGGGTTGGGGATGAGCAGTTCTTC. Translation: CASTLGQGVGDEQFF.

Ten or more counts support this clonotype. This chain links TRBV4-2 with TRBJ2-1, with TRBD2 matching 8 bases. J was trimmed by 10 bases and V by 4 bases; bases with no gene match: 6. This CDR3 has 13 amino acids. The germline gives CDR1 LGHNA, CDR2 YNFKEQ. The CDR3 sequence: CASSPQRGREQFF. The CDR3 DNA sequence: TGTGCCAGCAGCCCCCAGCGGGGGAGGGAGCAGTTCTTC.

This clonotype was observed a handful of times. This chain joins TRBV6-6 and TRBJ2-5; 8 bases match TRBD2. From germline, CDR1 is MNHNY and CDR2 SVGAGI (reference sequence). The CDR3 is 14 residues long. The V segment lost 5 bases and the J segment 7 bases; nucleotides outside the gene matches: 9. CDR3 loop: CASSPLGLAGTQYF. CDR3 in DNA: TGTGCCAGCAGTCCCCTGGGCCTAGCGGGGACCCAGTACTTC.

The chain recombines TRBV29-1 with TRBJ2-3; perhaps TRBD1 as D (5 bases). With 7 bases removed from V and 0 bases from J, the gap between germline ends came to 17 bases. Germline V lookup: CDR1 SQVTM, CDR2 ANQGSEA. The CDR3 sequence is 15 residues long. The chain's CDR3 is CSGQQDLTSTDTQYF. CDR3 nucleotides: TGCAGCGGTCAACAGGATTTGACTAGCACAGATACGCAGTATTTT.